The TCR beta chain under discussion was sequenced for a study of blood T cell repertoires in COVID-19. This CDR3 is 14 amino acids long. V was pared by 6 bases and J by 4 bases, with 18 bases between. Germline CDR1 SQVTM, CDR2 ANQGSEA. Some clones are missing from TCRdb's copy, which holds only in-frame ones; the method was immunoSEQ multiplex PCR. Found here are around 450,000 clones, 85% to 90% of them singletons; the top ten hold 4% to 5.5%. The sequenced material came from peripheral blood. V usage is TRBV29-1 and J usage is TRBJ1-2; no firm D call. The sequence came from a woman aged 30 to 39 with acute or convalescent COVID-19. CDR3 bases: TGCAGCGTCAACACCGGAGGGTATATCTATGGCTACACCTTC. It specifies CSVNTGGYIYGYTF.